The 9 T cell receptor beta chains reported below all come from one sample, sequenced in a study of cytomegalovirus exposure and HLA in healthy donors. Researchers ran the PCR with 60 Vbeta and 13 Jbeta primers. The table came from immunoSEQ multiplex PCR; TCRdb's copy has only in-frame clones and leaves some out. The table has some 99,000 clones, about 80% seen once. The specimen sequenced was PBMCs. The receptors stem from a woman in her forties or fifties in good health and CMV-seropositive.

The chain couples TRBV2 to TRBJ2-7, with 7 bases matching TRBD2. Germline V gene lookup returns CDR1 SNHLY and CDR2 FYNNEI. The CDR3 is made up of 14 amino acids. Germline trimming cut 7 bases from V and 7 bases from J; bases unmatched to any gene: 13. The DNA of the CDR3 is TGTGCCAGCACCCGGGAGGCAGGTCGTTTAGAGCAGTACTTC. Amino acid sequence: CASTREAGRLEQYF.

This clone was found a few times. CDR3 in amino acids: CASSPTGSNQPQHF. The DNA of the CDR3 is TGTGCCAGTAGCCCGACAGGCAGCAATCAGCCCCAGCATTTT. The V and J genes are TRBV19 and TRBJ1-5; D is perhaps TRBD1 (6 bases). CDR3 length equals 14 residues. V dropped 6 bases and J dropped 1 base, with 10 bases sitting between them. Per germline, CDR1 LNHDA and CDR2 SQIVND (reference sequence). Full variable domain (outside the CDR3, taken from reference TRBV19 and TRBJ1-5): DGGITQSPKYLFRKEGQNVTLSCEQNLNHDAMYWYRQDPGQGLRLIYYSQIVNDFQKGDIAEGYSVSREKKESFPLTVTSAQKNPTAFYLCASSPTGSNQPQHFGDGTRLSIL.

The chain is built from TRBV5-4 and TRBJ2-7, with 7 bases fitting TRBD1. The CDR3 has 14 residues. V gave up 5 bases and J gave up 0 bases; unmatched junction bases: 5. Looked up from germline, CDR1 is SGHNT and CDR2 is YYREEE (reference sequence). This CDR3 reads CASREDRSSYEQYF. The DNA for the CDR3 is TGTGCCAGCAGGGAGGACAGGTCCTCCTACGAGCAGTACTTC.

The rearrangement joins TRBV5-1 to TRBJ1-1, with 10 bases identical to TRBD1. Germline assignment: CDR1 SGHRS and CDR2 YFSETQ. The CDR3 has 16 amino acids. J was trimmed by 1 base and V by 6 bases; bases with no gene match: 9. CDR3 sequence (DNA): TGCGCCAGCACTAGGACAGGGGGAGTGGGGAACACTGAAGCTTTCTTT. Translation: CASTRTGGVGNTEAFF.

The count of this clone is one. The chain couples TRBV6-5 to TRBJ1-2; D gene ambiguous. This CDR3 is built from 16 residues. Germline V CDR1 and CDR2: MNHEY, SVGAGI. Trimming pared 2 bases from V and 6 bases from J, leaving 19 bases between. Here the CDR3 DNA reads TGTGCCAGCAGTTACACCCGAAGAGGCGGGGATCATGGCTACACCTTC. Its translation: CASSYTRRGGDHGYTF.

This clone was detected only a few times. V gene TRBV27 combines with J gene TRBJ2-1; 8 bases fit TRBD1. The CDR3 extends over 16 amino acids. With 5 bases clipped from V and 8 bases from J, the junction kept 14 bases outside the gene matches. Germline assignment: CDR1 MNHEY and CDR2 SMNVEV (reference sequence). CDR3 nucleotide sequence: TGTGCCAGCAGTACGCGGGACAGGCCACCTTTTGATGAGCAGTTCTTC. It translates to CASSTRDRPPFDEQFF.

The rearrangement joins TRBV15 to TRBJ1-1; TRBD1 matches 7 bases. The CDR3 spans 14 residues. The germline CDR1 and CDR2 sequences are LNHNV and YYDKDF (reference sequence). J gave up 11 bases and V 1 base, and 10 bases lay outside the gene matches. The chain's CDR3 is CATSRATGNLWAFF. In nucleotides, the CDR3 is TGTGCCACCAGCAGAGCGACAGGGAATTTATGGGCTTTCTTT.

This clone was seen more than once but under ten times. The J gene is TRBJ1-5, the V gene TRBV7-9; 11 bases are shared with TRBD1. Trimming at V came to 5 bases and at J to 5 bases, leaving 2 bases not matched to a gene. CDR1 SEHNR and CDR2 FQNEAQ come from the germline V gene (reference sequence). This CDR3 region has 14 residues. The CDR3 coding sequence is TGTGCCAGCAGCCGGACAGGGGGCGATCAGCCCCAGCATTTT. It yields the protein CASSRTGGDQPQHF.

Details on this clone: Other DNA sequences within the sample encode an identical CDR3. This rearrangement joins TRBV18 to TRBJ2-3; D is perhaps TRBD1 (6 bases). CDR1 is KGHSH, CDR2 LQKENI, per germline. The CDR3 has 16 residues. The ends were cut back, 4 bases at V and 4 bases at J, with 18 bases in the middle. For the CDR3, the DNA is TGTGCCAGCTCACTGCCGAACAGGGTTCGGGCAGATACGCAGTATTTT. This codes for CASSLPNRVRADTQYF.